What follows are 8 T cell receptor beta chains derived from one specimen sequenced in a study of blood T cells in healthy people across ages. It was with a sample-barcoded 5' primer and a J-beta primer mix that a second PCR of about 7 to 12 cycles was run. TCRdb re-derived calls from the 5' RACE reads in MiXCR, one entry per CDR3 protein. The sample lists about 970,000 distinct CDR3 sequences, roughly 51% occurring once. Input material: blood. These receptors originate from a woman aged 55-69 years in good health.

The DNA of the CDR3 is TGTGCCAGCAGCTCGGGTCACGGAGGGACCGGGGAGCTGTTTTTT. Protein sequence: CASSSGHGGTGELFF. This sequence joins TRBV7-9 and TRBJ2-2; D possibly corresponds to TRBD2 (6 bases). Trimming cost V 4 bases and J 5 bases, with 14 bases left between them. The CDR3 runs to 15 residues. Germline CDR1 and CDR2: SEHNR and FQNEAQ (reference sequence). The whole variable domain, filled in from reference TRBV7-9 and TRBJ2-2, reads DTGVSQNPRHKITKRGQNVTFRCDPISEHNRLYWYRQTLGQGPEFLTYFQNEAQLEKSRLLSDRFSAERPKGSFSTLEIQRTEQGDSAMYLCASSSGHGGTGELFFGEGSRLTVL.

V is TRBV12-3 or TRBV12-4 and J is TRBJ1-5; perhaps TRBD1 as D (6 bases). The length of the CDR3 is 15 residues. Trimming left V 5 bases short and J 4 bases short, with 15 bases between. CDR3 loop: CASSPPGGRNQPQHF. The CDR3 DNA reads as TGTGCCAGCAGTCCACCCGGGGGCAGGAATCAGCCCCAGCATTTT.

This clonotype was counted once. The chain is built from TRBV11-2 and TRBJ2-4; 10 nucleotides agree with TRBD2. The assigned J gene may be wrong: the sequence end matches TRBJ2-7 better. The CDR3 sequence is 14 residues long. Germline lookup yields CDR1 SGHAT and CDR2 FQNNGV. CDR3 sequence (DNA): TGTGCCAGCAGTCACAGCGGGAGGGCCTACGAGCAGTACTTC. As protein: CASSHSGRAYEQYF.

In this sample, this clonotype turned up a few times. V and J are TRBV20-1 and TRBJ2-7; TRBD2 aligns across 15 bases. CDR3 size: 14 residues. Germline V CDR1 and CDR2: DFQATT, SNEGSKA (reference sequence). Trimming cost V 5 bases and J 7 bases; bases outside gene matches: 6. The CDR3 spells CSAARTSGRGEQYF. The CDR3 DNA sequence: TGCAGTGCTGCCCGGACTAGCGGGAGGGGAGAGCAGTACTTC.

This clonotype came up a few times. The V call is TRBV4-2, the J call TRBJ2-3; D possibly corresponds to TRBD2 (7 bases). Trimming took 3 bases from V and 8 from J, leaving 15 bases between them. Germline V gene sequence: CDR1 LGHNA, CDR2 YNFKEQ. The CDR3 covers 14 residues. CDR3 coding DNA: TGTGCCAGCAGCCAGAGGGCAGGGGAGGGTACGCAGTATTTT. It codes for CASSQRAGEGTQYF.

This clonotype was counted many times. The rearrangement uses TRBV4-2 and TRBJ2-5; D uncertain. The CDR3 extends over 13 amino acids. The V end lost 6 bases, the J end lost 0 bases, and 8 bases lay between the germline ends. Germline V lookup: CDR1 LGHNA, CDR2 YNFKEQ. The CDR3 region is CASRRLDQETQYF. CDR3 DNA sequence: TGTGCCAGCAGGAGACTGGACCAAGAGACCCAGTACTTC.

The DNA for the CDR3 is TGCAGCGTTGAATCATCAGGGGGGTTTCAGAGTCATCGGCTTGGCTACACCTTC. It encodes CSVESSGGFQSHRLGYTF. This chain links TRBV29-1 with TRBJ1-2; 7 bases are a match to TRBD1. In germline, CDR1 is SQVTM, CDR2 ANQGSEA. With 2 bases clipped from V and 7 bases from J, the junction kept 22 bases outside the gene matches. This CDR3 has 18 amino acids.

V and J are TRBV4-3 and TRBJ2-1, with TRBD2 as a possible D gene (5 bases). The CDR3 consists of 15 residues. Between the trimmed V and J ends, which lost 0 bases and 10 bases, there was a span of 16 bases. Germline V CDR1 and CDR2: LGHNA, YSLEER. DNA for the CDR3: TGCGCCAGCAGCCAAGATACGGGATCGCCGGGAGAGCAGTTCTTC. This encodes CASSQDTGSPGEQFF.